This T cell receptor (beta chain) appears in the sequencing data of a study of blood T cell repertoires in COVID-19. Study context: Acute and convalescent COVID-19 samples came from the United States, Italy and Spain.

Profiled with immunoSEQ multiplex PCR; TCRdb holds only in-frame clones, not every one. The repertoire holds more than 100,000 clones, with around 78% as singletons. The sample taken for sequencing was peripheral blood. The clonotype was recovered from a man between 65 and 85 years old with acute or convalescent COVID-19.

The CDR3 nucleotides read TGTGCCAGTAGTATTGATAGCGGGTCACCTAGCACAGATACGCAGTATTTT. It codes for CASSIDSGSPSTDTQYF. This chain links TRBV19 with TRBJ2-3, with 7 bases lining up with TRBD2. The CDR3 sequence is 17 residues long. Germline values: CDR1 LNHDA, CDR2 SQIVND (reference sequence). Germline trimming cut 3 bases from V and 0 bases from J; bases unmatched to any gene: 9. Together with reference TRBV19 and TRBJ2-3, the CDR3 gives the full variable domain: DGGITQSPKYLFRKEGQNVTLSCEQNLNHDAMYWYRQDPGQGLRLIYYSQIVNDFQKGDIAEGYSVSREKKESFPLTVTSAQKNPTAFYLCASSIDSGSPSTDTQYFGPGTRLTVL.